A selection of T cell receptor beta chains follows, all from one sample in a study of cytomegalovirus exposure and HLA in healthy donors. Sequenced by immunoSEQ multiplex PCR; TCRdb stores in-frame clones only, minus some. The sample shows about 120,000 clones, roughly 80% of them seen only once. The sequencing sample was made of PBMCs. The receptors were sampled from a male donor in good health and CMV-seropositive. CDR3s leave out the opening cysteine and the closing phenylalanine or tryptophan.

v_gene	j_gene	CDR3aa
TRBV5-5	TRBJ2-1	ASSLSQPTYNEQF
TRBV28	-	ASSLMAGSSYEQY
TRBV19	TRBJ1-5	ASSGTANSNQPQH
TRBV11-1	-	ASSSGTGSYEQY
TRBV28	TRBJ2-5	ASSFVGQLQETQY
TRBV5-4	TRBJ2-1	ASSLKGGNEQF
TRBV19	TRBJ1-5	ASSIEGLNNQPQH
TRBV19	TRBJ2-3	ASPYLTGVLTDTQY
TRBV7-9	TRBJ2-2	SSSLGALAGESGELF
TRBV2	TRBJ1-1	ASIWTAPGTEAF
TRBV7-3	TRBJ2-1	ASSPRTSGDNEQF
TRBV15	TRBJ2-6	ATGLAGGLSGANVLT
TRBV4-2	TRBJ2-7	ASSQGGTSGTYEQY
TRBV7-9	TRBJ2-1	SSSLFNEQF
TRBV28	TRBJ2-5	ASSGATGRIETQY
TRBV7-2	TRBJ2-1	ASSSRLAGDEQF
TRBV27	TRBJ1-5	ASSLYAETFNQPQH
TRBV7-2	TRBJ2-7	ASSLEGDLRKQY
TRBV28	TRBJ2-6	AASGTGSFPGANVLT
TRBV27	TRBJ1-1	ASSPAGGIEAF
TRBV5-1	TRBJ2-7	ASGVRTSSYEQY
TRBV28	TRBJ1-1	ASSLPGQGED
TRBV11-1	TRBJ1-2	ASSLAPTSQGANGYT
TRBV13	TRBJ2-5	ASSQVAGVEETQY
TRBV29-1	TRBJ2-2	SVARTSGSRAGELF
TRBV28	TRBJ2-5	ASSLSPGQYQETQY
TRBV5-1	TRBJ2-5	ASSLEGRGPETQY
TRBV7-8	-	ASSLGLAGGSYEQY
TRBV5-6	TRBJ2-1	AVRQAGAGNEQF
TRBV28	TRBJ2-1	ASSPLAEVYNEQF
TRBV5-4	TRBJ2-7	ASSTRASGFYEQY
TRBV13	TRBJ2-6	ASSPPREAGANVLT
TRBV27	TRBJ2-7	ASSLLAGGHEQY
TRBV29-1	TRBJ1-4	SVGAAATNEKLF
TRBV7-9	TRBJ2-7	ASSGGDSYEQY
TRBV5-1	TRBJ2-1	ASSQVSGVYNEQF
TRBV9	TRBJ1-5	ASSVTGGGQPQH
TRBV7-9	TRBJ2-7	ASSLGGVNEQY
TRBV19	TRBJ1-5	ASSSSGLNQPQH
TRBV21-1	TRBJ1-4	ASSVPGQGFPLF
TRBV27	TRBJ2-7	ASSFRGIIYEQY
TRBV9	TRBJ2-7	ASSRDGFYEQY
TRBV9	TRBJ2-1	ASSVEGTSGPTPYNEQF
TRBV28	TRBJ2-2	ASSLLGQENTGELF
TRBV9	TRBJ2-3	ASSLLGAGSTDTQY
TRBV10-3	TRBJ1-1	AIRPRDRNTEAF
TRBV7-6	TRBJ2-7	ASSLGGKPTYEQY
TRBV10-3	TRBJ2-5	AISAGQWGQETQY
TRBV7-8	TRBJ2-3	ASSFARLVTTDTQY
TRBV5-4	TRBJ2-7	ASSAVGSGSVEQY
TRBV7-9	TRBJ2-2	SSSLRRDTRAGELF
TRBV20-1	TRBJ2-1	SATNNEQF
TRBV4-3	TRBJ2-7	ASSQGGIAGGSYEQY
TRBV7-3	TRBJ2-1	ASSKGGRNEQF
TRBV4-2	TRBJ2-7	ASTQGLNYEQY
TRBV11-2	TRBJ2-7	ASSLVAAGTYEQY
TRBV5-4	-	ASSIQGSYEQY
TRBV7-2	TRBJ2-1	ASSSLRVRGGPTDNEQF